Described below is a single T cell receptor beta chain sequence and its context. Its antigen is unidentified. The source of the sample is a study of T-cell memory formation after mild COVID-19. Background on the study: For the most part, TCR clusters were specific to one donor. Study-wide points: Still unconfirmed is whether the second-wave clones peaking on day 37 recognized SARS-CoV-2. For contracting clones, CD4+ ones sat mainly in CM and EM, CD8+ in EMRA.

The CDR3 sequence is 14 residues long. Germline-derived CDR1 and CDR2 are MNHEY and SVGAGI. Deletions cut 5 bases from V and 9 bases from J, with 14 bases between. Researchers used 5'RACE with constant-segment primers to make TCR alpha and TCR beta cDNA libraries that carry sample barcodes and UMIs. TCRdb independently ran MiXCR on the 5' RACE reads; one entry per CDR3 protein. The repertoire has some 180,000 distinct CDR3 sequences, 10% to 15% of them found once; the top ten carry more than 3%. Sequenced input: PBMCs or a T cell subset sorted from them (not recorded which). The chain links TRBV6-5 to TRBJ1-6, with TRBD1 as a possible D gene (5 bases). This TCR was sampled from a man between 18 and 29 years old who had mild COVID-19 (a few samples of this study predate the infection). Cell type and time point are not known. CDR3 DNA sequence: TGTGCCAGCAGTGCCCAGCGGGGGGGTTCACCCCTCCACTTT. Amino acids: CASSAQRGGSPLHF.